This T cell receptor beta chain came from a study of blood T cells in healthy people across ages. Background on the study: About one barcoded beta molecule per two T cells came from capture by template switching.

This CDR3 is built from 13 residues. Trimming cost V 5 bases and J 1 base, with 11 bases left between them. Germline CDR1 and CDR2: SQVTM and ANQGSEA. Regarding the study as a whole: Versus aged donors, long-lived donors had higher diversity and more naive CD4+ cells. Diversity of TCR beta per million T cells declined in a roughly linear way with age.

With respect to this clonotype: The antigen remains unidentified.

A sample-barcoded 5' primer and a J-beta primer mix were used in a second PCR of roughly 7 to 12 cycles. Each TCR beta cDNA got a 12-nucleotide random molecular identifier. TCRdb ran MiXCR on the 5' RACE reads and lists one entry per CDR3 protein. In the table there are some 550,000 distinct CDR3 sequences, more than 45% of which are singletons. The sample was blood. This TCR came from a man older than 75 in good health. V usage is TRBV29-1 and J usage is TRBJ1-1; maybe TRBD1 (5 bases). DNA for the CDR3: TGCAGCGTTCGGGGCGGACCGAACACTGAAGCTTTCTTT. Translating it yields CSVRGGPNTEAFF.